The 27 T cell receptor beta chains below come from one sample, sequenced in a study of cytomegalovirus exposure and HLA in healthy donors. Use of 60 Vbeta and 13 Jbeta primers characterized the PCR. This table comes from immunoSEQ multiplex PCR, and its TCRdb copy is limited to in-frame clones, with some not included. The sample lists approximately 150,000 clones; around a tenth were seen once. Material: PBMCs. Receptors were obtained from a male donor in good health and CMV-seronegative.

The DNA of the CDR3 is TGTGCCAGCAGTTTTGGTAGCGCGAACACCGGGGAGCTGTTTTTT. Protein sequence: CASSFGSANTGELFF. This rearrangement joins TRBV28 to TRBJ2-2; D is perhaps TRBD2 (5 bases). The V and J ends lost 3 bases and 0 bases respectively, with 8 bases between them. This CDR3 is built from 15 residues. CDR1 is MDHEN, CDR2 SYDVKM, per germline.

This clone appeared a few times. The chain recombines TRBV11-2 with TRBJ1-2, with 10 bases that match TRBD1. V lost 5 bases to trimming and J lost 7 bases; unmatched junction nucleotides: 7. CDR1 and CDR2 (germline): SGHAT, FQNNGV. The CDR3 has 14 residues. The DNA of the CDR3 is TGTGCCAGCAGCCTCGGACAGGGGGTGGGTGGCTACACCTTC. This codes for CASSLGQGVGGYTF.

This clone was detected a few times. Here the CDR3 DNA reads TGTGCCAGCAGTTTACGTTATGAAAAACTGTTTTTT. This sequence encodes CASSLRYEKLFF. The chain uses TRBV28 and TRBJ1-4; D is undetermined. Germline loops: CDR1 MDHEN, CDR2 SYDVKM. This CDR3 has 12 residues. Trimming pared 2 bases from V and 6 bases from J, leaving 4 bases between.

This clone showed up just a few times. The J gene is TRBJ1-2, the V gene TRBV29-1; no definite D call. Germline CDR1 is SQVTM and CDR2 is ANQGSEA. Deletions cut 5 bases from V and 8 bases from J, with 9 bases between. The CDR3 loop spans 10 amino acids. CDR3 sequence: CSVWGEGYTF. As DNA, the CDR3 is TGCAGCGTTTGGGGAGAGGGCTACACCTTC.

The chain couples TRBV10-3 to TRBJ2-1; 7 bases match TRBD1. This CDR3 has 14 amino acids. V shed 6 bases, J shed 4 bases, and the junction held 6 bases outside the gene matches. Germline loops: CDR1 ENHRY, CDR2 SYGVKD. The CDR3 reads CAISGTDSYNEQFF. CDR3 sequence (DNA): TGTGCCATCAGCGGGACAGACTCGTACAATGAGCAGTTCTTC.

This clone has a handful of counts. CDR3 DNA sequence: TGTGCCAGCAGCCAAACAGCTTCAGCAACTAATGAAAAACTGTTTTTT. Translating it yields CASSQTASATNEKLFF. V and J are TRBV4-2 and TRBJ1-4; no clear D gene. The V gene lost 2 bases and the J gene lost 0 bases, with 10 bases spanning the gap. Per germline, CDR1 LGHNA and CDR2 YNFKEQ. The CDR3 extends over 16 amino acids.

As concerns this clone: One end of the junction varies from germline; a read error may be responsible. The rearrangement links TRBV5-6 to TRBJ1-1, with a tentative D call TRBD1 (6 bases). The CDR3 is made up of 13 amino acids. Looked up from germline, CDR1 is SGHDT and CDR2 is YYEEEE. The CDR3: CASSLTGNPEAFF. CDR3 sequence (DNA): TGTGCCAGCAGCTTGACAGGGAACCCTGAAGCTTTCTTT. The variable domain in full, with the rest retrieved from reference TRBV5-6 and TRBJ1-1, is DAGVTQSPTHLIKTRGQQVTLRCSPKSGHDTVSWYQQALGQGPQFIFQYYEEEERQRGNFPDRFSGHQFPNYSSELNVNALLLGDSALYLCASSLTGNPEAFFGQGTRLTVV.

J is TRBJ1-5 and V is TRBV11-2; D is ambiguous. Trimming removed 3 bases at V and 4 bases at J, with 7 bases between. Germline-derived CDR1 and CDR2 are SGHAT and FQNNGV. CDR3 length: 13 amino acids. The CDR3 DNA reads TGTGCCAGCAGCTTCACAGCAAATCAGCCCCAGCATTTT. This translates into CASSFTANQPQHF.

V and J are TRBV6-5 and TRBJ2-1; maybe TRBD2 (5 bases). The V gene lost 7 bases and the J gene lost 3 bases, with 13 bases spanning the gap. This CDR3 is 14 amino acids long. Per germline, CDR1 MNHEY and CDR2 SVGAGI. The CDR3 loop is CASKARVLYNEQFF. The DNA of the CDR3 is TGTGCCAGCAAAGCGCGGGTACTCTACAATGAGCAGTTCTTC.

The V gene is TRBV4-1, the J gene TRBJ2-1; possibly TRBD2 for D (7 bases). This CDR3 comprises 18 residues. The V end lost 2 bases, the J end lost 0 bases, and 17 bases lay between the germline ends. Germline CDR1 and CDR2: MGHRA and YSYEKL. The CDR3: CASSQFSGGPSSYNEQFF. CDR3 coding DNA: TGCGCCAGCAGCCAATTCTCGGGGGGCCCCAGCTCCTACAATGAGCAGTTCTTC.

This clone has only a few counts. The chain has TRBV7-2 and TRBJ2-7; 7 nucleotides line up with TRBD2. Looked up from germline, CDR1 is SGHTA and CDR2 is FQGNSA. With V trimmed by 1 base and J by 5 bases, 8 bases remained unmatched. This CDR3 has 15 amino acids. CDR3 region: CASSLGAGDVHEQYF. The CDR3 DNA reads TGTGCCAGCAGCTTAGGGGCGGGAGACGTCCACGAGCAGTACTTC.

The V call is TRBV2, the J call TRBJ2-2, with 15 bases identical to TRBD2. The CDR3 contains 16 residues. Germline-derived CDR1 and CDR2 are SNHLY and FYNNEI. With V trimmed by 6 bases and J by 4 bases, 3 bases remained unmatched. CDR3 nucleotides: TGTGCCAGCAGAGGACTAGCGGGGGGGCGCACCGGGGAGCTGTTTTTT. Amino acid sequence: CASRGLAGGRTGELFF.

The chain combines TRBV5-1 with TRBJ2-3; 8 nucleotides agree with TRBD2. In germline, CDR1 is SGHRS, CDR2 YFSETQ. This CDR3 is 15 amino acids long. The V segment lost 5 bases and the J segment 0 bases; nucleotides outside the gene matches: 5. The DNA for the CDR3 is TGCGCCAGCAGTTATAGCGGGACTAGCACAGATACGCAGTATTTT. Translation gives CASSYSGTSTDTQYF.

This clone was observed a few times. This sequence joins TRBV7-2 and TRBJ2-3, with 7 bases lining up with TRBD2. Trimming removed 10 bases from V and 4 bases from J; junction bases left unmatched: 8. The CDR3 runs 13 residues. Germline-derived CDR1 and CDR2 are SGHTA and FQGNSA. CDR3 DNA: TGTGCCATCGGGAGGAGGGAGGCAGATACGCAGTATTTT. The encoded protein is CAIGRREADTQYF.

The chain employs TRBV18 and TRBJ2-6; D is unclear. The V gene lost 0 bases and the J gene lost 0 bases, with 6 bases spanning the gap. The CDR3 totals 16 residues. The germline gives CDR1 KGHSH, CDR2 LQKENI. The CDR3: CASSPPSFSGANVLTF. The CDR3 nucleotides are TGTGCCAGCTCACCACCTAGCTTCTCTGGGGCCAACGTCCTGACTTTC.

This clone came up a few times. The chain employs TRBV13 and TRBJ1-1; 7 nucleotides agree with TRBD1. The CDR3 covers 13 residues. Per germline, CDR1 PRHDT and CDR2 FYEKMQ (reference sequence). Unmatched junction bases numbered 1, after V lost 5 bases and J lost 1 base. The CDR3 loop is CASSRDRNTEAFF. The CDR3 coding sequence is TGTGCCAGCAGCCGGGACAGGAACACTGAAGCTTTCTTT.

The V gene is TRBV6-1, the J gene TRBJ2-1, with a weak D call TRBD1 (6 bases). V lost 3 bases and J lost 4, with 13 bases in between. From germline, CDR1 is MNHNS and CDR2 SASEGT. The CDR3 runs to 15 residues. CDR3 nucleotide sequence: TGTGCCAGCAGTGACAGGTCAGGGGCGTACAATGAGCAGTTCTTC. It yields the protein CASSDRSGAYNEQFF.

V usage is TRBV6-1 and J usage is TRBJ1-2; the D is unclear. This CDR3 is built from 12 residues. Trimming removed 6 bases from V and 3 bases from J, with 8 bases in between. Germline V gene data show CDR1 as MNHNS and CDR2 as SASEGT. The CDR3 bases are TGTGCCAGCAGCCCCTACTACTATGGCTACACCTTC. Protein product: CASSPYYYGYTF.

This clone has just a few counts. The CDR3 DNA reads as TGTGCCAGCAGACCGGACAGATGGGGCCAGTCGGGCAATCAGCCCCAGCATTTT. It specifies CASRPDRWGQSGNQPQHF. The chain links TRBV28 to TRBJ1-5, with D tentatively TRBD1 (6 bases). The CDR3 has 18 amino acids. Germline V gives CDR1 MDHEN, CDR2 SYDVKM. V lost 6 bases, J lost 2 bases, and 23 bases lay in between.

This clone came up a few times. The chain recombines TRBV6-5 with TRBJ1-2; 9 bases fit TRBD1. CDR1 and CDR2 from the germline V gene are MNHEY and SVGAGI. V lost 8 bases, J lost 3 bases, and 7 bases stayed unmatched. The CDR3 runs 14 residues. CDR3 loop: CASAETGGYYGYTF. The CDR3 region has the DNA TGTGCCAGCGCGGAAACAGGGGGCTACTATGGCTACACCTTC.

Only a few counts were recorded for this clone. The rearrangement links TRBV27 to TRBJ1-1; D may be TRBD1 (5 bases). The CDR3 covers 15 residues. From germline, CDR1 is MNHEY and CDR2 SMNVEV (reference sequence). The V gene lost 3 bases and the J gene lost 2 bases, with 13 bases spanning the gap. The CDR3 DNA reads TGTGCCAGCAGTTTTATCCAGGGCCCAAACACTGAAGCTTTCTTT. As protein: CASSFIQGPNTEAFF.

The chain is built from TRBV18 and TRBJ2-7, with TRBD1 as a possible D gene (5 bases). Trimming pared 0 bases from V and 5 bases from J, leaving 14 bases between. The CDR3 contains 15 residues. Per germline, CDR1 KGHSH and CDR2 LQKENI. CDR3 in DNA: TGTGCCAGCTCACCACCGTCAGTCAGGGTACACGAGCAGTACTTC. Its translation: CASSPPSVRVHEQYF.

This clone appeared a few times. The V and J genes are TRBV5-6 and TRBJ2-1, with D possibly matching TRBD2 (5 bases). V lost 3 bases and J 9 bases, leaving 16 bases between the germline ends. The CDR3 is 14 amino acids. Germline loops: CDR1 SGHDT, CDR2 YYEEEE. The CDR3 DNA is TGTGCCAGCAGCTCTTGGAGTCCACGGGGTGAGCAGTTCTTC. Encoded protein: CASSSWSPRGEQFF.

This clone was detected only a few times. The CDR3 region has the DNA TGTGCCAGCAGTGGACAGGGGGGAAACTATGGCTACACCTTC. Translation: CASSGQGGNYGYTF. J is TRBJ1-2 and V is TRBV2; 9 nucleotides align to TRBD1. This CDR3 is built from 14 residues. Unmatched junction bases numbered 2, after V lost 4 bases and J lost 2 bases. In germline, CDR1 is SNHLY, CDR2 FYNNEI.

A few counts support this clone. This chain links TRBV9 with TRBJ2-2; 9 bases match TRBD1. This CDR3 contains 15 residues. Germline V gene data show CDR1 as SGDLS and CDR2 as YYNGEE. The trim removed 4 bases at V and 4 bases at J, leaving 5 bases unmatched. The CDR3: CASSPQGAGTGELFF. The CDR3 nucleotides are TGTGCCAGCAGCCCACAGGGGGCGGGCACCGGGGAGCTGTTTTTT.

In its sample, this clone was seen a few times. One junction end disagrees with the germline gene, perhaps due to a read error. The V and J genes are TRBV4-1 and TRBJ1-1, with 8 bases identical to TRBD1. This CDR3 is 14 amino acids long. Germline CDR1 and CDR2: MGHRA and YSYEKL. The CDR3 coding sequence is TGCGCCAGCGCCCCCCGGACAGGGAACTCTGAAGCTTTCTTT. Its translation: CASAPRTGNSEAFF.

The CDR3 protein is CASSPAPGQGILEQYF. In DNA, the CDR3 is TGTGCCAGCAGCCCTGCCCCGGGACAGGGGATACTCGAGCAGTACTTC. This chain connects TRBV7-6 to TRBJ2-7; 10 bases map to TRBD1. CDR3 size: 16 residues. Trimming cost V 5 bases and J 6 bases; bases outside gene matches: 13. Germline V gene lookup returns CDR1 SGHVS and CDR2 FNYEAQ.